A single sample is the source of the 27 T cell receptor beta chains below, sequenced in a study of response to subunit inactivated influenza vaccine. TCRdb recomputed calls from the RT-PCR reads with MiXCR, one row per CDR3 protein. Of 610,000 or so distinct CDR3 sequences listed, around 13% were seen once; the top ten hold approximately 10%. The sequenced sample was PBMCs from blood, obtained approximately 13 days after vaccination. Source of these receptors: a man between 45 and 60 years old who received an inactivated influenza vaccine.

This chain connects TRBV6-5 to TRBJ2-5; TRBD2 might be the D (5 bases). CDR3 length: 13 amino acids. The ends were cut back, 3 bases at V and 7 bases at J, with 12 bases in the middle. Germline values: CDR1 MNHEY, CDR2 SVGAGI. CDR3 residues: CASSYGPRGTQYF. DNA for the CDR3: TGTGCCAGCAGTTATGGTCCCCGGGGGACCCAGTACTTC.

V gene TRBV18 combines with J gene TRBJ2-1; D is perhaps TRBD1 (5 bases). This CDR3 has 17 amino acids. Deletions cut 3 bases from V and 3 bases from J, with 18 bases between. Germline lookup yields CDR1 KGHSH and CDR2 LQKENI. Written as DNA, the CDR3 is TGTGCCAGCTCACCCTACCTCCAGGGAAAGGACTACAATGAGCAGTTCTTC. Its protein product is CASSPYLQGKDYNEQFF.

The chain has TRBV20-1 and TRBJ2-1, with D possibly matching TRBD1 (6 bases). The CDR3 runs to 12 residues. V was shortened by 0 bases and J by 8 bases, with 8 bases between the two germline ends. Per germline, CDR1 DFQATT and CDR2 SNEGSKA (reference sequence). The CDR3 region has the DNA TGCAGTGCTAGAGAACAGGGACATGAGCAGTTCTTC. Residues: CSAREQGHEQFF.

This clonotype was seen only a few times. The V gene is TRBV18, the J gene TRBJ2-7; no clear D gene. Trimming stripped 1 base from V and 2 bases from J, with 12 bases between. Looked up from germline, CDR1 is KGHSH and CDR2 is LQKENI. The CDR3 consists of 15 residues. The CDR3 DNA is TGTGCCAGCTCACCACGAGAGGAAGCAACCTACGAGCAGTACTTC. Encoded protein: CASSPREEATYEQYF.

This clonotype was picked up a small number of times. Here the CDR3 reads CSGNPGQIADTQYF. The CDR3, as DNA: TGCAGTGGCAACCCGGGACAAATAGCAGATACGCAGTATTTT. The chain joins TRBV20-1 to TRBJ2-3, with D maybe TRBD1 (6 bases). The germline CDR1 and CDR2 sequences are DFQATT and SNEGSKA (reference sequence). Trimming took 7 bases from V and 4 from J, leaving 18 bases between them. The CDR3 is 14 amino acids.

The chain carries TRBV20-1 and TRBJ2-1; 7 nucleotides match TRBD2. The germline V gene has CDR1 DFQATT and CDR2 SNEGSKA (reference sequence). V lost 6 bases to trimming and J lost 2 bases; unmatched junction nucleotides: 7. This CDR3 has 14 residues. The CDR3 DNA is TGCAGTGCCGAGCGGGACTACACCTACAATGAGCAGTTCTTC. It specifies CSAERDYTYNEQFF.

The genes are TRBV7-8 and TRBJ2-5; 10 bases agree with TRBD1. The CDR3 totals 15 residues. Germline V gene sequence: CDR1 SGHVS, CDR2 FQNEAQ. The junction had 8 bases not matched to a gene; V was cut back by 5 bases and J by 5 bases. The CDR3 DNA follows: TGTGCCAGCAGCGTCCGGGACAGGGGTGAGGAGACCCAGTACTTC. This gives the protein CASSVRDRGEETQYF.

The sample holds a few counts of this clonotype. The chain is built from TRBV11-1 and TRBJ1-1, with 8 bases matching TRBD1. The CDR3 spans 13 residues. V trimming: 6 bases; J trimming: 11 bases; junction bases outside the gene matches: 11. Germline V lookup: CDR1 SGHAT, CDR2 FQDESV (reference sequence). The DNA of the CDR3 is TGTGCCAGCAGTCGAGGTCGCAGGACAGGGGCTTTCTTT. Encoded protein: CASSRGRRTGAFF.

The chain couples TRBV7-3 to TRBJ2-1; TRBD1 matches 8 bases. CDR3 size: 13 residues. V gave up 5 bases and J gave up 5 bases; unmatched junction bases: 2. Looked up from germline, CDR1 is SGHTA and CDR2 is FQGTGA. The CDR3 loop reads CASSPGGHNEQFF. CDR3 DNA: TGTGCCAGCAGCCCAGGGGGCCACAATGAGCAGTTCTTC.

This rearrangement joins TRBV12-3 or TRBV12-4 to TRBJ2-7; 7 bases line up with TRBD1. The ends lost 5 bases at V and 2 bases at J; junction bases unmatched: 9. This CDR3 has 15 amino acids. CDR3 residues: CASSAPGTVTYEQYF. DNA of the CDR3: TGTGCCAGCAGTGCCCCCGGGACAGTAACCTACGAGCAGTACTTC.

This clonotype was found a few times. The V gene is TRBV20-1, the J gene TRBJ1-1; D is unclear. The CDR3 is made up of 13 amino acids. CDR1 is DFQATT, CDR2 SNEGSKA, per germline (reference sequence). The V end lost 4 bases, the J end lost 1 base, and 10 bases lay between the germline ends. CDR3 loop: CSAKAGWNTEAFF. The CDR3 DNA reads TGCAGTGCTAAGGCGGGGTGGAACACTGAAGCTTTCTTT.

V usage is TRBV5-6 and J usage is TRBJ2-4; D not resolved. Germline V gene sequence: CDR1 SGHDT, CDR2 YYEEEE. The V gene lost 1 base and the J gene lost 1 base, with 15 bases spanning the gap. The CDR3 sequence is 17 residues long. CDR3 nucleotides: TGTGCCAGCAGCTTGCTGGAGAGCCATGGGGCCAAAAACATTCAGTACTTC. It is translated as CASSLLESHGAKNIQYF.

The V call is TRBV29-1, the J call TRBJ1-1; D is unclear. Between the trimmed V and J ends, which lost 4 bases and 0 bases, there was a span of 24 bases. Germline loops: CDR1 SQVTM, CDR2 ANQGSEA. The CDR3 has 18 residues. The CDR3 sequence: CSVGPNPRTINLNTEAFF. DNA of the CDR3: TGCAGCGTTGGCCCAAACCCGCGGACGATTAACTTGAACACTGAAGCTTTCTTT.

The chain links TRBV4-3 to TRBJ2-1; D is unresolved. V was cut by 4 bases and J by 9 bases, with 13 bases left in between. This CDR3 region has 13 residues. Looked up from germline, CDR1 is LGHNA and CDR2 is YSLEER. CDR3 nucleotides: TGCGCCAGCAGCCCCACCCAGGCTGCTGAGCAGTTCTTC. Amino acids: CASSPTQAAEQFF.

This chain uses TRBV12-3 or TRBV12-4 with TRBJ2-5; D tentatively reads TRBD1 or TRBD2 (5 bases each). The CDR3 runs to 14 residues. Trimming removed 6 bases at V and 1 base at J, with 12 bases between. The CDR3, as DNA: TGTGCCAGCAGGCCCGGGGACGCCCAAGAGACCCAGTACTTC. Its translation: CASRPGDAQETQYF.

J is TRBJ2-1 and V is TRBV7-3; D is uncertain. The CDR3 is 13 amino acids. Trimming cost V 1 base and J 4 bases, with 5 bases left between them. Germline V gene data show CDR1 as SGHTA and CDR2 as FQGTGA. The CDR3 sequence is CASSLMSYNEQFF. CDR3 nucleotide sequence: TGTGCCAGCAGCTTAATGAGTTACAATGAGCAGTTCTTC.

The chain uses TRBV20-1 and TRBJ2-2; D is ambiguous. The CDR3 sequence is 17 residues long. Germline assignment: CDR1 DFQATT and CDR2 SNEGSKA (reference sequence). The ends were cut back, 0 bases at V and 0 bases at J, with 14 bases in the middle. For the CDR3, the DNA is TGCAGTGCTAGAGATCTGGAGCGAAACACGAACACCGGGGAGCTGTTTTTT. Residues: CSARDLERNTNTGELFF.

This clonotype was observed at least ten times. This chain connects TRBV29-1 to TRBJ2-7; no definite D call. V lost 2 bases, J lost 1 base, and 6 bases lay in between. CDR3 length: 12 residues. Germline V gives CDR1 SQVTM, CDR2 ANQGSEA. The CDR3 DNA sequence: TGCAGCGTTGAATCCTCATCCTACGAGCAGTACTTC. Residues: CSVESSSYEQYF.

This chain connects TRBV20-1 to TRBJ2-7; 7 bases agree with TRBD1. The CDR3 is made up of 13 amino acids. Germline CDR1 reads DFQATT; CDR2 reads SNEGSKA (reference sequence). Trimming took 6 bases from V and 4 from J; bases not matched to a gene: 9. This CDR3 reads CSATDRVVYEQYF. CDR3 nucleotide sequence: TGCAGTGCAACCGACAGGGTGGTATACGAGCAGTACTTC.

The chain couples TRBV20-1 to TRBJ1-2; 7 nucleotides match TRBD1. Germline V gene lookup returns CDR1 DFQATT and CDR2 SNEGSKA (reference sequence). This CDR3 comprises 15 residues. The V and J ends lost 1 base and 4 bases, in that order; junction bases with no gene match: 9. CDR3 region: CSARGEGARSYGYTF. CDR3 coding DNA: TGCAGTGCTAGAGGGGAGGGGGCGCGGAGCTATGGCTACACCTTC.

This clonotype was observed a few times. J is TRBJ2-7 and V is TRBV20-1; the match to TRBD1 covers 7 bases. The CDR3 runs to 14 residues. Trimming removed 6 bases from V and 1 base from J; junction bases left unmatched: 9. Germline V gene lookup returns CDR1 DFQATT and CDR2 SNEGSKA (reference sequence). This chain's CDR3 is CSAPRQGHSYEQYF. In DNA form, the CDR3 reads TGCAGTGCCCCTCGACAGGGCCATTCCTACGAGCAGTACTTC.

There are many counts of this clonotype. The V call is TRBV6-5, the J call TRBJ2-1; D is uncertain. V shed 2 bases and J shed 5 bases, with 10 bases lying between them. Germline assignment: CDR1 MNHEY and CDR2 SVGAGI. The CDR3 has 14 residues. Here the CDR3 reads CASSYRRIHNEQFF. CDR3 nucleotides: TGTGCCAGCAGTTACAGGAGAATACACAATGAGCAGTTCTTC.

At least ten counts were recorded for this clonotype. The chain couples TRBV5-1 to TRBJ1-1, with D possibly TRBD1 on 6 matching bases. Trimming stripped 4 bases from V and 7 bases from J, with 26 bases between. This CDR3 contains 17 residues. Germline CDR1 reads SGHRS; CDR2 reads YFSETQ. The CDR3 loop is CASSPWGGSQPSSEAFF. As DNA, the CDR3 is TGCGCCAGCAGCCCGTGGGGGGGCTCCCAGCCAAGTAGTGAAGCTTTCTTT.

The rearrangement uses TRBV30 and TRBJ2-7; the D gene could be TRBD1 or TRBD2 (5 bases each). This CDR3 region has 14 residues. V dropped 4 bases and J dropped 4 bases, with 17 bases sitting between them. Looked up from germline, CDR1 is GTSNPN and CDR2 is SVGIG (reference sequence). The CDR3 spells CAWNGASRNYEQYF. The DNA for the CDR3 is TGTGCCTGGAACGGGGCGAGCAGGAATTACGAGCAGTACTTC. The full variable domain, with the rest looked up from reference TRBV30 and TRBJ2-7, is SQTIHQWPATLVQPVGSPLSLECTVEGTSNPNLYWYRQAAGRGLQLLFYSVGIGQISSEVPQNLSASRPQDRQFILSSKKLLLSDSGFYLCAWNGASRNYEQYFGPGTRLTVT.

The chain recombines TRBV10-3 with TRBJ2-3; 8 bases are a match to TRBD1. V lost 8 bases, J lost 4 bases, and 8 bases stayed unmatched. This CDR3 contains 14 residues. Germline assignment: CDR1 ENHRY and CDR2 SYGVKD. The CDR3 DNA sequence: TGTGCCATCCGGGCGCAGGGGGCGTCAGATACGCAGTATTTT. This sequence encodes CAIRAQGASDTQYF.

This clonotype appeared a few times. The rearrangement uses TRBV7-9 and TRBJ2-3; 10 bases fit TRBD2. The germline V gene has CDR1 SEHNR and CDR2 FQNEAQ (reference sequence). This CDR3 comprises 13 residues. The CDR3 protein is CALHSGRSDTQYF. The DNA for the CDR3 is TGTGCTCTACATAGCGGGAGGTCTGATACGCAGTATTTT.

This sequence joins TRBV20-1 and TRBJ2-7, with D possibly TRBD2 on 6 matching bases. The ends were cut back, 6 bases at V and 0 bases at J, with 15 bases in the middle. Germline CDR1 DFQATT, CDR2 SNEGSKA (reference sequence). This CDR3 contains 14 residues. The CDR3 loop is CSATIGGSSYEQYF. The CDR3 coding sequence is TGCAGTGCGACCATTGGGGGGAGCTCCTACGAGCAGTACTTC.